The 26 T cell receptor beta chains below were found in one sample sequenced in a study of T cells in Graves' hyperthyroidism and ophthalmopathy. TCR beta CDR3 regions were amplified from RNA transcripts. First-round RT-PCR with HTBI primers amplified the TCR CDR3 region. TCRdb recomputed calls from the multiplex PCR reads with MiXCR, one row per CDR3 protein. The sample has a few hundred thousand distinct CDR3 sequences, around 15% seen once. Sequenced sample: blood. The receptors stem from a woman aged 18-29 years with Graves' hyperthyroidism.

Ten or more counts support this clonotype. The gene calls are TRBV30 and TRBJ2-7; weak D call: TRBD2 (5 bases). Germline V gene data show CDR1 as GTSNPN and CDR2 as SVGIG (reference sequence). Trimming took 0 bases from V and 2 from J, leaving 8 bases between them. The CDR3 is 13 residues long. The CDR3 here is CAWSVTSTYEQYF. The CDR3 region has the DNA TGTGCCTGGAGTGTCACTAGTACCTACGAGCAGTACTTC.

This clonotype was seen ten or more times. The chain links TRBV30 to TRBJ1-4; no definite D call. The CDR3 covers 13 residues. V lost 0 bases and J 5 bases, leaving 7 bases between the germline ends. Germline assignment: CDR1 GTSNPN and CDR2 SVGIG (reference sequence). The CDR3 sequence: CAWSVRLNEKLFF. The CDR3 DNA reads TGTGCCTGGAGTGTACGACTGAATGAAAAACTGTTTTTT.

There are a few counts of this clonotype. CDR3 sequence: CASSEGQGLVQYF. The CDR3 nucleotides are TGTGCCAGCAGTGAGGGCCAGGGGTTGGTGCAGTACTTC. The V gene is TRBV2, the J gene TRBJ2-7; D might be TRBD1 (6 bases). The ends were cut back, 3 bases at V and 9 bases at J, with 15 bases in the middle. CDR3 length: 13 amino acids. Germline CDR1 is SNHLY and CDR2 is FYNNEI.

The sample holds many counts of this clonotype. This rearrangement joins TRBV2 to TRBJ2-5, with 11 bases aligning to TRBD2. Germline values: CDR1 SNHLY, CDR2 FYNNEI. The junction had 12 bases not matched to a gene; V was cut back by 6 bases and J by 9 bases. The CDR3 totals 15 residues. The CDR3 DNA sequence: TGTGCCAGCAGCGCCGGGACTAGCGGTCCGCTGGCCCAGTACTTC. Amino acids: CASSAGTSGPLAQYF.

This clonotype was detected many times. The chain links TRBV28 to TRBJ1-2, with D possibly matching TRBD1 (6 bases). The CDR3 has 17 residues. Germline loops: CDR1 MDHEN, CDR2 SYDVKM. Trimming took off 2 bases at V and 5 bases at J, with 21 bases between the two ends. This CDR3 is CASSLMEEGGNVYGYTF. The CDR3 nucleotides read TGTGCCAGCAGTTTAATGGAGGAAGGGGGTAATGTTTATGGCTACACCTTC.

This clonotype was counted many times. The chain links TRBV7-9 to TRBJ2-1; D is ambiguous. This CDR3 contains 17 residues. The germline V gene encodes CDR1 SEHNR and CDR2 FQNEAQ (reference sequence). Trimming pared 7 bases from V and 2 bases from J, leaving 21 bases between. In DNA form, the CDR3 reads TGTGCCAGCACCAACCCGGGCACGGGTAACGCCTACAATGAGCAGTTCTTC. Its protein is CASTNPGTGNAYNEQFF.

This chain connects TRBV14 to TRBJ1-1; D remains unclear. The germline gives CDR1 SGHDN, CDR2 FVKESK. V lost 4 bases and J lost 4, with 13 bases in between. The CDR3 has 14 amino acids. This CDR3 reads CASSRPLRVTEAFF. CDR3 nucleotide sequence: TGTGCCAGCAGCCGTCCTCTTCGGGTCACTGAAGCTTTCTTT.

This clonotype was found many times. The chain joins TRBV27 to TRBJ2-3, with 7 bases lining up with TRBD1. Germline V CDR1 and CDR2: MNHEY, SMNVEV (reference sequence). V was pared by 5 bases and J by 4 bases, with 6 bases of the junction left unmatched. This CDR3 region has 14 residues. CDR3: CASSSRDSPDTQYF. CDR3 nucleotide sequence: TGTGCCAGCAGTAGCCGGGACAGTCCAGATACGCAGTATTTT.

The table lists this clonotype with many counts. CDR3 in DNA: TGTGCCAGCAGCCGGACTAGCGGGAGACGGTTGCTAGGGGAGACCCAGTACTTC. This gives the protein CASSRTSGRRLLGETQYF. J is TRBJ2-5 and V is TRBV7-2; 13 nucleotides line up with TRBD2. V gave up 5 bases and J gave up 5 bases; unmatched junction bases: 14. This CDR3 spans 18 amino acids. The germline gives CDR1 SGHTA, CDR2 FQGNSA. Supplemented by reference TRBV7-2 and TRBJ2-5, the full variable domain reads GAGVSQSPSNKVTEKGKDVELRCDPISGHTALYWYRQSLGQGLEFLIYFQGNSAPDKSGLPSDRFSAERTGGSVSTLTIQRTQQEDSAVYLCASSRTSGRRLLGETQYFGPGTRLLVL.

This clonotype was detected many times. Here the CDR3 reads CASSQENWEQYF. In nucleotides, the CDR3 is TGTGCCAGCAGCCAAGAAAATTGGGAGCAGTACTTC. The chain uses TRBV3-1 and TRBJ2-7, with D hard to call. This CDR3 is built from 12 residues. Germline V CDR1 and CDR2: LGHDT, YNNKEL (reference sequence). Trimming pared 0 bases from V and 7 bases from J, leaving 7 bases between.

The rearrangement links TRBV19 to TRBJ1-1, with D maybe TRBD1 (6 bases). Per the germline V gene, CDR1 is LNHDA and CDR2 is SQIVND (reference sequence). The CDR3 loop spans 13 amino acids. The V gene lost 7 bases and the J gene lost 0 bases, with 9 bases spanning the gap. CDR3 in DNA: TGTGCCAGTATAGGGGGGCTGAACACTGAAGCTTTCTTT. It specifies CASIGGLNTEAFF.

Note on this clonotype: With a much larger clone just one base away, this may be a read error. V and J are TRBV29-1 and TRBJ1-1; D not resolved. The V gene's germline CDR1 is SQVTM and CDR2 ANQGSEA. V lost 4 bases and J 7 bases, leaving 13 bases between the germline ends. The CDR3 length is 12 residues. The CDR3 loop reads CSVGSGGGEAFF. As DNA, the CDR3 is TGCAGCGTTGGAAGTGGTGGAGGTGAAGCTTTCTTT.

This clonotype was counted at least ten times. The V call is TRBV5-8, the J call TRBJ2-1, with 8 bases lining up with TRBD2. The CDR3 covers 15 residues. Per germline, CDR1 SGHTS and CDR2 YDEGEE. Trimming at V came to 3 bases and at J to 6 bases, leaving 8 bases not matched to a gene. The CDR3 sequence: CASSYSGALPNEQFF. The CDR3, as DNA: TGTGCCAGCAGCTATAGCGGGGCACTTCCCAATGAGCAGTTCTTC.

On this clonotype itself: This sequence may be a read error, since a much larger clone differs from it by one base. The gene calls are TRBV27 and TRBJ2-1, with 9 nucleotides matching TRBD2. V dropped 7 bases and J dropped 5; count of bases not matched to a gene: 9. In germline, CDR1 is MNHEY, CDR2 SMNVEV (reference sequence). This CDR3 has 15 residues. CDR3 nucleotide sequence: TGTGCCAGCAATTGGGTTAGCGGGAGTAACAATGAGCAGTTCTTC. Translating it yields CASNWVSGSNNEQFF.

A few counts support this clonotype. The chain recombines TRBV6-1 with TRBJ1-2; D gene unclear. This CDR3 is built from 13 residues. Trimming pared 5 bases from V and 3 bases from J, leaving 10 bases between. From germline, CDR1 is MNHNS and CDR2 SASEGT. In DNA, the CDR3 is TGTGCCAGCAGTCCAGACACGGACTATGGCTACACCTTC. This encodes CASSPDTDYGYTF.

Many counts were recorded for this clonotype. The chain combines TRBV2 with TRBJ1-5; 9 positions agree with TRBD1. The CDR3 is 16 amino acids. The junction had 7 bases not matched to a gene; V was cut back by 6 bases and J by 1 base. Germline V gene data show CDR1 as SNHLY and CDR2 as FYNNEI. The CDR3 nucleotides are TGTGCCAGCAGCGGGACAGGGAAAGTGAGCAATCAGCCCCAGCATTTT. Its translation: CASSGTGKVSNQPQHF.

The chain couples TRBV5-1 to TRBJ2-7; 10 nucleotides agree with TRBD2. CDR1 and CDR2 (germline): SGHRS, YFSETQ. The CDR3 totals 15 residues. V shed 2 bases, J shed 6 bases, and the junction held 8 bases outside the gene matches. CDR3 in DNA: TGCGCCAGCAGCTTACTAGCGGGAACTACAAGCGAGCAGTACTTC. Protein: CASSLLAGTTSEQYF.

The rearrangement links TRBV20-1 to TRBJ2-1, with 13 bases matching TRBD2. This CDR3 is built from 17 residues. V was pared by 1 base and J by 9 bases, with 12 bases of the junction left unmatched. In germline, CDR1 is DFQATT, CDR2 SNEGSKA (reference sequence). CDR3 sequence: CSARGLGTSGTPREQFF. The CDR3 coding sequence is TGCAGTGCTAGAGGCTTAGGGACTAGCGGGACCCCACGTGAGCAGTTCTTC.

This clonotype was counted at least ten times. The genes are TRBV4-1 and TRBJ2-5, with a possible D match to TRBD1 (5 bases). CDR1 and CDR2 (germline): MGHRA, YSYEKL. The CDR3 extends over 13 amino acids. The V end was cut by 3 bases, the J end by 2 bases, with 7 bases between. CDR3 residues: CASSHREQETQYF. The CDR3, as DNA: TGCGCCAGCAGCCACAGGGAACAAGAGACCCAGTACTTC.

This clonotype was detected many times. This chain connects TRBV6-1 to TRBJ2-7; 8 bases are shared with TRBD1. V was clipped by 6 bases and J by 1 base; unmatched bases: 2. The CDR3 is 13 residues long. Germline V CDR1 and CDR2: MNHNS, SASEGT. The CDR3 protein is CASRWTGSYEQYF. In DNA, the CDR3 is TGTGCCAGCAGATGGACAGGGTCCTACGAGCAGTACTTC.

This clonotype came up a few times. This rearrangement joins TRBV7-2 to TRBJ2-1, with D unclear. CDR3 length equals 17 residues. V lost 1 base and J lost 9, with 22 bases in between. The germline V gene encodes CDR1 SGHTA and CDR2 FQGNSA. The CDR3 loop is CASSLVSGSLGRSEQFF. The CDR3 DNA is TGTGCCAGCAGCTTAGTCTCCGGGTCCCTCGGTCGGAGTGAGCAGTTCTTC. The full variable domain, rest sourced from reference TRBV7-2 and TRBJ2-1, is GAGVSQSPSNKVTEKGKDVELRCDPISGHTALYWYRQSLGQGLEFLIYFQGNSAPDKSGLPSDRFSAERTGGSVSTLTIQRTQQEDSAVYLCASSLVSGSLGRSEQFFGPGTRLTVL.

This clonotype has a count of ten or more. This rearrangement joins TRBV15 to TRBJ2-1; no firm D call. CDR1 and CDR2 (germline): LNHNV, YYDKDF (reference sequence). CDR3 length: 16 residues. V was clipped by 0 bases and J by 12 bases, with 21 bases between them. CDR3 nucleotides: TGTGCCACCAGCAGAGAACCGGCAACCCCCACCTCGGGGCAGTTCTTC. As protein: CATSREPATPTSGQFF.

There are many counts of this clonotype. The chain carries TRBV12-3 or TRBV12-4 and TRBJ2-7; 12 bases match TRBD1. Trimming cost V 5 bases and J 5 bases; bases outside gene matches: 4. The CDR3 sequence is 14 residues long. The CDR3 loop reads CASSPGTGGDEQYF. The DNA of the CDR3 is TGTGCCAGCAGTCCAGGGACAGGGGGCGACGAGCAGTACTTC.

This clonotype has more than one count but fewer than ten. This rearrangement joins TRBV9 to TRBJ2-2; D gene uncertain. The germline gives CDR1 SGDLS, CDR2 YYNGEE. The CDR3 extends over 13 amino acids. V lost 4 bases and J 3 bases, leaving 7 bases between the germline ends. This chain's CDR3 is CASSTVYTGELFF. DNA of the CDR3: TGTGCCAGCAGCACAGTTTACACCGGGGAGCTGTTTTTT. The entire variable domain, with the rest obtained from reference TRBV9 and TRBJ2-2, is as follows: DSGVTQTPKHLITATGQRVTLRCSPRSGDLSVYWYQQSLDQGLQFLIQYYNGEERAKGNILERFSAQQFPDLHSELNLSSLELGDSALYFCASSTVYTGELFFGEGSRLTVL.

This clonotype was counted at least ten times. CDR3 loop: CASSEQGGNTEAFF. In nucleotides, the CDR3 is TGTGCCAGCAGCGAACAGGGGGGGAACACTGAAGCTTTCTTT. V usage is TRBV7-3 and J usage is TRBJ1-1; 8 bases are a match to TRBD1. The V and J ends lost 5 bases and 1 base, in that order; junction bases with no gene match: 3. The CDR3 length is 14 residues. Germline V CDR1 and CDR2: SGHTA, FQGTGA.

This clonotype appeared a few times. The gene calls are TRBV19 and TRBJ2-1, with TRBD2 identical over 8 bases. Losses at the gene ends were 1 base for V and 7 bases for J; bases not matched to a gene: 15. The germline V gene encodes CDR1 LNHDA and CDR2 SQIVND (reference sequence). The CDR3 has 18 residues. CDR3 in amino acids: CASSIGASGSLGVNEQFF. The DNA of the CDR3 is TGTGCCAGTAGTATAGGGGCCAGCGGGAGTCTCGGGGTAAATGAGCAGTTCTTC.